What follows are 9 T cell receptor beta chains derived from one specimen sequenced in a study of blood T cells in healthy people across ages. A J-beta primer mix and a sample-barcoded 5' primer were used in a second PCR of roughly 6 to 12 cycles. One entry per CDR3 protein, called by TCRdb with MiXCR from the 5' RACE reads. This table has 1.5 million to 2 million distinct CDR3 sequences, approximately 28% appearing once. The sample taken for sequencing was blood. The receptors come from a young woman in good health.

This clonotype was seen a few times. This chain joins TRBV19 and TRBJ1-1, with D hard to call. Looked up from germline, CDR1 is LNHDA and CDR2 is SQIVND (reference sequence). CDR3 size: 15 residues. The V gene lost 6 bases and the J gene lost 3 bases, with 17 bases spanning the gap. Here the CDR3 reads CASRLQWIGYTEAFF. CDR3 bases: TGTGCCAGTAGGCTACAGTGGATAGGGTACACTGAAGCTTTCTTT.

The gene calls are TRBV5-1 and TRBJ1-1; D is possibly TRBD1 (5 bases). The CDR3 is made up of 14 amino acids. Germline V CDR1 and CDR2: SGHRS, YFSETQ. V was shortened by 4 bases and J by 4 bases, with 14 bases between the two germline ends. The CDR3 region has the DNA TGCGCCAGCAGCCCGACCGTCGGGGGCACTGAAGCTTTCTTT. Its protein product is CASSPTVGGTEAFF. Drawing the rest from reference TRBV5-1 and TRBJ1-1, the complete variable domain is KAGVTQTPRYLIKTRGQQVTLSCSPISGHRSVSWYQQTPGQGLQFLFEYFSETQRNKGNFPGRFSGRQFSNSRSEMNVSTLELGDSALYLCASSPTVGGTEAFFGQGTRLTVV.

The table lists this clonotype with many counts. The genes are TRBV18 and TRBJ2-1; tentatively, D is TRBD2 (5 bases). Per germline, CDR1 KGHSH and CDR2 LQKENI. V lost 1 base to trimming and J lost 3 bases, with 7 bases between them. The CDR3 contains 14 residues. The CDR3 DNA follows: TGTGCCAGCTCACCACTTGAGGGCTACAATGAGCAGTTCTTC. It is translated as CASSPLEGYNEQFF.

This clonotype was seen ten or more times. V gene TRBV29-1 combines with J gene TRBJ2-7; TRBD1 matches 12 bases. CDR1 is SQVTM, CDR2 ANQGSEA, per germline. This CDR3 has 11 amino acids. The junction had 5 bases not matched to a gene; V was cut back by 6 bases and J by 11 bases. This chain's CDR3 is CSVGTGGLEYF. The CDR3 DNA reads TGCAGCGTCGGGACAGGGGGCCTAGAGTACTTC.

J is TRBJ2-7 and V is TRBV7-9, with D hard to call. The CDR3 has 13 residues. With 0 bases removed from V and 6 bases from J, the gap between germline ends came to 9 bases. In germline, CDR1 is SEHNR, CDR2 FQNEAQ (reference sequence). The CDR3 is CASSLAASGEQYF. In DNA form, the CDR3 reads TGTGCCAGCAGCTTAGCGGCTTCGGGCGAGCAGTACTTC.

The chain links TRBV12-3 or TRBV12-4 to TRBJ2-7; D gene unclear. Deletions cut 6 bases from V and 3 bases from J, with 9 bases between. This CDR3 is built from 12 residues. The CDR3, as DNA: TGTGCCAGCAGATCCGTCGGCTACGAGCAGTACTTC. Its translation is CASRSVGYEQYF.

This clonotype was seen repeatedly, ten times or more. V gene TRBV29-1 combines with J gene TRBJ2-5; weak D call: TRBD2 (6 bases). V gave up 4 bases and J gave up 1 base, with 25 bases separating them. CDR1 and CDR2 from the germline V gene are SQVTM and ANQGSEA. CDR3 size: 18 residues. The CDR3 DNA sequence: TGCAGCGTTGTACGGGCGCTAGCGAACACACGTACCCAAGAGACCCAGTACTTC. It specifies CSVVRALANTRTQETQYF.

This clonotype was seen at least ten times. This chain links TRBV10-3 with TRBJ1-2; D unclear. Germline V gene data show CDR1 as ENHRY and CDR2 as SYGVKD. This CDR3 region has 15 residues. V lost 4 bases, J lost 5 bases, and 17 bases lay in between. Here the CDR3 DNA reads TGTGCCATCAGTGTTAACGGCAAGGGAAGGTATGGCTACACCTTC. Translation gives CAISVNGKGRYGYTF.

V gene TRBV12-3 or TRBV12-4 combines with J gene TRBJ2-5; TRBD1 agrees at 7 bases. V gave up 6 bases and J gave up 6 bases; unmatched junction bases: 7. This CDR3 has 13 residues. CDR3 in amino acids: CASSPTGLQTQYF. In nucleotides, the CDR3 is TGTGCCAGCAGCCCGACAGGGTTGCAGACCCAGTACTTC.